These 18 T cell receptor beta chains originate from one sample sequenced in a study of OX40 agonist ivuxolimab in advanced cancers. The method was immunoSEQ multiplex PCR; TCRdb's version includes in-frame clones alone and lacks a portion of them. The repertoire holds some 50,000 clones, over 80% seen once, with around 1.7% in the top ten. The material was CD4+ or CD8+ T cells sorted from blood, obtained in a trial of the OX40 agonist ivuxolimab. The source is an adult with an advanced solid tumor such as melanoma, head and neck, liver or kidney cancer.

The chain is built from TRBV14 and TRBJ2-2; unclear D gene. The CDR3 has 15 residues. Trimming left V 4 bases short and J 0 bases short, with 9 bases between. Per the germline V gene, CDR1 is SGHDN and CDR2 is FVKESK. The CDR3 here is CASSPTSANTGELFF. The CDR3 DNA reads TGTGCCAGCAGCCCCACAAGTGCGAACACCGGGGAGCTGTTTTTT.

This chain uses TRBV6-1 with TRBJ1-5, with TRBD1 as a possible D gene (5 bases). The CDR3 totals 14 residues. From germline, CDR1 is MNHNS and CDR2 SASEGT. The V and J ends lost 1 base and 7 bases respectively, with 11 bases between them. The CDR3 bases are TGTGCCAGCAGTGAAGGATGGGGGAACCAGCCCCAGCATTTT. Its translation is CASSEGWGNQPQHF.

V is TRBV5-1 and J is TRBJ2-6, with 9 bases aligning to TRBD1. V was clipped by 5 bases and J by 1 base; unmatched bases: 7. Germline values: CDR1 SGHRS, CDR2 YFSETQ. The CDR3 is 17 amino acids. CDR3 nucleotides: TGCGCCAGCAGATCTGAGGGACAGGGATCTGGGGCCAACGTCCTGACTTTC. Its translation: CASRSEGQGSGANVLTF.

This clone was seen once. The chain has TRBV29-1 and TRBJ2-2; possible D gene TRBD2, 5 bases. The CDR3 is 14 amino acids. Trimming stripped 7 bases from V and 2 bases from J, with 14 bases between. Germline V gives CDR1 SQVTM, CDR2 ANQGSEA. The CDR3 loop is CSARGRANTGELFF. CDR3 DNA sequence: TGCAGCGCCCGTGGGCGGGCTAACACCGGGGAGCTGTTTTTT.

The chain has TRBV4-1 and TRBJ1-2; TRBD1 aligns across 7 bases. The germline gives CDR1 MGHRA, CDR2 YSYEKL. CDR3 length: 14 residues. After removal of 3 bases from V and 8 bases from J, the junction contained 9 bases not matched to a gene. CDR3 amino acids: CASSQTGTAAGYTF. The CDR3 DNA is TGCGCCAGCAGCCAGACCGGGACAGCCGCGGGCTACACCTTC.

The chain uses TRBV14 and TRBJ1-4; D is unclear. Germline V CDR1 and CDR2: SGHDN, FVKESK. V was trimmed by 1 base and J by 6 bases, leaving 9 bases between them. There are 14 residues in the CDR3. The CDR3 nucleotides are TGTGCCAGCAGCCAAGTGGCAGGCCATGAAAAACTGTTTTTT. As protein: CASSQVAGHEKLFF.

The gene calls are TRBV7-6 and TRBJ2-7; 14 nucleotides match TRBD2. The ends lost 5 bases at V and 6 bases at J; junction bases unmatched: 6. From germline, CDR1 is SGHVS and CDR2 FNYEAQ. CDR3 size: 15 residues. The chain's CDR3 is CASSLGLAGVGEQYF. The CDR3 coding sequence is TGTGCCAGCAGCCTGGGACTAGCGGGAGTAGGCGAGCAGTACTTC.

The V call is TRBV5-1, the J call TRBJ1-1; D is unresolved. Per germline, CDR1 SGHRS and CDR2 YFSETQ. V shed 0 bases and J shed 2 bases, with 8 bases lying between them. The CDR3 is made up of 14 amino acids. CDR3 sequence reads: CASSLDGPNTEAFF. The CDR3 nucleotides are TGCGCCAGCAGCTTGGATGGGCCCAACACTGAAGCTTTCTTT. The full variable domain, in which reference TRBV5-1 and TRBJ1-1 provide the parts outside the CDR3, is KAGVTQTPRYLIKTRGQQVTLSCSPISGHRSVSWYQQTPGQGLQFLFEYFSETQRNKGNFPGRFSGRQFSNSRSEMNVSTLELGDSALYLCASSLDGPNTEAFFGQGTRLTVV.

This clone was seen once. The V and J genes are TRBV7-9 and TRBJ2-1; no reliable D call. Germline CDR1 and CDR2: SEHNR and FQNEAQ (reference sequence). Trimming removed 1 base from V and 9 bases from J, with 10 bases in between. This CDR3 has 13 amino acids. The CDR3 DNA is TGTGCCAGCAGCTTAGAGGTTCTGAGTGAGCAGTTCTTC. Its translation is CASSLEVLSEQFF.

The gene calls are TRBV6-5 and TRBJ1-1; D gene ambiguous. The germline V gene encodes CDR1 MNHEY and CDR2 SVGAGI. Trimming removed 6 bases at V and 5 bases at J, with 7 bases between. The CDR3 runs to 11 residues. The CDR3 here is CASSGVTEAFF. CDR3 coding DNA: TGTGCCAGCAGCGGAGTGACTGAAGCTTTCTTT.

The rearrangement links TRBV9 to TRBJ2-1; 7 bases match TRBD2. The CDR3 runs to 16 residues. Germline V gene data show CDR1 as SGDLS and CDR2 as YYNGEE. With 3 bases clipped from V and 0 bases from J, the junction kept 6 bases outside the gene matches. CDR3 nucleotides: TGTGCCAGCAGCGCCTCTAGCGGCAGCTCCTACAATGAGCAGTTCTTC. Its protein is CASSASSGSSYNEQFF. The full variable domain, rest sourced from reference TRBV9 and TRBJ2-1, is DSGVTQTPKHLITATGQRVTLRCSPRSGDLSVYWYQQSLDQGLQFLIQYYNGEERAKGNILERFSAQQFPDLHSELNLSSLELGDSALYFCASSASSGSSYNEQFFGPGTRLTVL.

The chain uses TRBV19 and TRBJ1-1; no firm D call. Germline CDR1 is LNHDA and CDR2 is SQIVND (reference sequence). V lost 7 bases and J lost 7, with 22 bases in between. The CDR3 covers 15 residues. The CDR3: CASKKSGDSKGEAFF. CDR3 sequence (DNA): TGTGCCAGTAAGAAAAGCGGGGATTCTAAAGGTGAAGCTTTCTTT.

The chain employs TRBV6-6 and TRBJ2-7; TRBD1 is a possible D gene (6 bases). V lost 3 bases, J lost 2 bases, and 11 bases lay in between. The CDR3 has 14 residues. Germline CDR1 is MNHNY and CDR2 is SVGAGI (reference sequence). The CDR3 loop reads CASSYGGAPYEQYF. For the CDR3, the DNA is TGTGCCAGCAGTTATGGGGGCGCCCCCTACGAGCAGTACTTC.

This clone was observed a handful of times. V usage is TRBV6-6 and J usage is TRBJ2-7; D is possibly TRBD1 (5 bases). CDR3 length: 14 residues. Germline V gene sequence: CDR1 MNHNY, CDR2 SVGAGI (reference sequence). V dropped 8 bases and J dropped 2 bases, with 16 bases sitting between them. The CDR3 DNA reads as TGTGCCAGCTCCCCGGTTAGGGGAACCTACGAGCAGTACTTC. Its protein product is CASSPVRGTYEQYF.

The gene calls are TRBV5-1 and TRBJ2-5; no clear D gene. The germline CDR1 and CDR2 sequences are SGHRS and YFSETQ. The CDR3 loop spans 16 amino acids. V dropped 0 bases and J dropped 5 bases, with 17 bases sitting between them. The CDR3 region has the DNA TGCGCCAGCAGCTTGGTCGGAAAAAGGAGTGGGGAGACCCAGTACTTC. This translates into CASSLVGKRSGETQYF.

This chain's CDR3 is CASSDRGGNQPQHF. CDR3 sequence (DNA): TGTGCCAGCAGTGACAGGGGCGGGAATCAGCCCCAGCATTTT. The chain is built from TRBV6-5 and TRBJ1-5; TRBD1 aligns across 8 bases. The germline V gene encodes CDR1 MNHEY and CDR2 SVGAGI. The CDR3 extends over 14 amino acids. The junction had 4 bases not matched to a gene; V was cut back by 5 bases and J by 4 bases.

Concerning this clone: Other nucleotide sequences in the sample specify the same CDR3. This chain joins TRBV6-1 and TRBJ1-5; 9 bases match TRBD1. The length of the CDR3 is 14 residues. After removal of 8 bases from V and 7 bases from J, the junction contained 9 bases not matched to a gene. Per germline, CDR1 MNHNS and CDR2 SASEGT. The CDR3 is CASSNRGQGQPQHF. In DNA form, the CDR3 reads TGTGCCAGCTCGAACAGGGGGCAAGGACAGCCCCAGCATTTT.

The chain recombines TRBV5-1 with TRBJ1-5; D may be TRBD1 (6 bases). V lost 4 bases and J 5 bases, leaving 10 bases between the germline ends. This CDR3 spans 13 amino acids. CDR1 and CDR2 from the germline V gene are SGHRS and YFSETQ. In DNA form, the CDR3 reads TGCGCCAGCAGCGTAAACAGGGATCAGCCCCAGCATTTT. Translation gives CASSVNRDQPQHF.